The text below deals with one T cell receptor beta chain. This clone has a single count. Which antigen it targets is not known. No base qualities exist here, and no much larger clone lies one base off it. The data were obtained in a study of blood T cell repertoires in COVID-19 (dated by TCRdb to about 2020). With respect to the entire study: Samples from collaborators originated in the United States, Italy and Spain and spanned both the acute and convalescent phases of COVID-19. The material from the prospective study consisted of cDNA or gDNA derived from T cells, B-cell-depleted T cells, or PBMCs. Deeply sampled blood TCRbeta repertoires from subjects exposed to, actively infected with, or recovered from COVID-19 were included in the dataset. The repertoires were released in a freely available public database intended as a resource for research on the immune response to SARS-CoV-2. Samples were obtained from the ongoing ImmuneRACE study (first 160 participants) and from over 1,000 subjects provided by 6 global collaborators. A de-identified subject ID, COVID-19 status, age in years and sex were almost always included in the sample metadata. Where available, HLA class I and class II types were obtained from metadata supplied by the sample provider rather than from assay-based typing.

The immunoSEQ Assay, a bias-controlled multiplex PCR, was used to amplify TCRbeta CDR3 regions from genomic DNA. The study's own analysis went as follows. The number of nucleated cells in each sample was estimated from the amplification of reference gene primers within the assay. Sequence reads were collapsed and filtered to measure the absolute abundance of every unique TCRbeta CDR3 rearrangement. For each sample, productive Simpson clonality was calculated as the square root of Simpson's diversity index across productive rearrangements. TCRdb limited this immuneACCESS table to in-frame rearrangements with V and J called. A share of clones is missing; checked studies link under half to unresolved V genes, and the rest is unexplained. V and J calls and clone size are those listed in that table; D and trimming were worked out from the DNA. This sample gives 350,000 to 450,000 clones in total; 65% to 90% of them show up just once. The ten largest account for 7% to 7.5% of the sample.

V lost 6 bases and J lost 0 bases; the stretch between them is 12 bases long. The CDR3 contains 15 residues, cysteine and phenylalanine counted. CDR3 DNA only is kept here, 45 bases in frame from base 1. Per the germline V gene (reference sequence), LNHDA is the CDR1 and SQIVND is the CDR2. Findings and caveats that apply to the study as a whole: The amount of clinical and demographic metadata varied by source and participant and was provided uncurated.

One collaborating source in Seattle enrolled patients during active infection and followed them longitudinally through the course of disease. Whole blood was collected in K2EDTA tubes by collaborating institutions according to the institutions' own protocols. For TCRbeta analysis, collaborators shipped samples as frozen whole blood, isolated PBMCs, or DNA extracted from either of those sample types. This sequence uses TRBV19 and TRBJ1-5; the D gene is perhaps TRBD1, from 6 matching bases. This sequence was found in a woman aged 55-75 years with COVID-19, enrolled during active disease. The sequencing sample was made of peripheral blood. The CDR3 protein sequence reads: CASSNPGDSNQPQHF. The DNA sequence is TGTGCCAGTAGCAATCCAGGGGATAGCAATCAGCCCCAGCATTTT.